A selection of T cell receptor beta chains follows, all from one sample in a study of cytomegalovirus exposure and HLA in healthy donors. Assay used: immunoSEQ multiplex PCR; TCRdb lists only in-frame clones, some missing. This table has around 120,000 clones, 80% appearing once. Input material: PBMCs. The receptors come from a female donor in good health and CMV-seropositive. The CDR3 runs from the conserved cysteine through the conserved F or W. The D gene is left open where the match is weak. Expanded clones are given a class, and other clones once, few, many or no size at all.

j_call | v_call | clone_size | d_call | cdr3_nt | cdr3_aa
TRBJ1-3 | TRBV14 | - | - | TGTGCCAGCAGCCAAGAGAGCTCTGGAAACACCATATATTTT | CASSQESSGNTIYF
TRBJ1-6 | TRBV7-8 | - | TRBD1 | TGTGCCAGCAGCTTAGAAGGAGGACAGGGGGCGCCGTATAATTCACCCCTCCACTTT | CASSLEGGQGAPYNSPLHF
TRBJ2-7 | TRBV2 | - | - | TGTGCCAGCCTGGGCTGGCAGGGGATATACTACGAGCAGTACTTC | CASLGWQGIYYEQYF
TRBJ1-1 | TRBV7-2 | - | TRBD1 | TGTGCCAGCAGATCCAGACAGGGATCCACTGAAGCTTTCTTT | CASRSRQGSTEAFF
TRBJ1-1 | TRBV2 | - | TRBD1 | TGTGCCAGTGAAACAGGGGGCGCCTCCAACACTGAAGCTTTCTTT | CASETGGASNTEAFF
TRBJ1-1 | TRBV6-5 | - | TRBD1 | TGTGCCAGCAGTTACTCAGGGGGCGCGGGTGGGGAAGCTTTCTTT | CASSYSGGAGGEAFF
TRBJ2-3 | TRBV2 | few | TRBD2 | TGTGCCAGCAGAGCTAGCGGGGCATACACAGATACGCAGTATTTT | CASRASGAYTDTQYF
TRBJ1-4 | TRBV2 | - | TRBD1 | TGTGCCAGCAGGTGGGGACAGGGCTATGAAAAACTGTTTTTT | CASRWGQGYEKLFF
TRBJ2-5 | TRBV5-4 | few | TRBD1 | TGTGCCAGCAGCCCAGGGGGCGAAGAGACCCAGTACTTC | CASSPGGEETQYF
TRBJ1-1 | TRBV29-1 | few | - | TGCAGCGTTGGACGGGGGAACACTGAAGCTTTCTTT | CSVGRGNTEAFF
TRBJ2-7 | TRBV28 | once | TRBD2 | TGTGCCAGCAGTTTGTCCGGGACTAGCGGGGTCTACGAGCAGTACTTC | CASSLSGTSGVYEQYF
TRBJ1-5 | TRBV19 | - | TRBD1 | TGTGCCAGTAGGACTCGGAGACAGGGGGGTCAGCCCCAGCATTTT | CASRTRRQGGQPQHF
TRBJ2-7 | TRBV6-5 | few | TRBD1 | TGTGCCAGCAACGACCGGGACAGGGGAAAATACGAGCAGTACTTC | CASNDRDRGKYEQYF
TRBJ2-3 | TRBV7-9 | - | TRBD1 | TGTGCCAGCAGCTCGAACGTGGGACAGGGCACAGATACGCAGTATTTT | CASSSNVGQGTDTQYF
TRBJ2-5 | TRBV7-9 | - | TRBD2 | TGTGCCAGCAGCCCTAGCGGGGGGCCCCAAGAGACCCAGTACTTC | CASSPSGGPQETQYF
TRBJ1-1 | TRBV19 | - | - | TGTGCCAGTAGTATGCAGGGCGTGAACACTGAAGCTTTCTTT | CASSMQGVNTEAFF
TRBJ2-1 | TRBV19 | once | TRBD2 | TGTGCCAGTAGTAAGGGACTAGCGGGGGGGCCGGGGTATGAGCAGTTCTTC | CASSKGLAGGPGYEQFF
TRBJ2-2 | TRBV6-6 | - | - | TGTGCCAGCAGGGAGAAAGTCGAGGCCGGGGAGCTGTTTTTT | CASREKVEAGELFF
TRBJ2-6 | TRBV27 | - | - | TGTGCCAGCAGTTTTATGGCCGCTGGGGCCAACGTCCTGACTTTC | CASSFMAAGANVLTF
TRBJ1-1 | TRBV9 | - | - | TGTGCCAGCAGCGTAGTACGGGGGAACACTGAAGCTTTCTTT | CASSVVRGNTEAFF
TRBJ2-7 | TRBV2 | - | TRBD2 | TGTGCCAGCAGACGGGGGACTAGCGGGGGATCCTACGAGCAGTACTTC | CASRRGTSGGSYEQYF
TRBJ1-6 | TRBV10-3 | - | - | TGTGCCAGCGTCCCTTGGGAGGGGCATAATTCACCCCTCCACTTT | CASVPWEGHNSPLHF
TRBJ1-2 | TRBV5-8 | - | - | TGTGCCAGCAGCTCCAGGAGGTTTGGCTATGGCTACACCTTC | CASSSRRFGYGYTF
TRBJ2-3 | TRBV6-1 | once | - | TGTGCCAGCAGGGGGCCGGGTACAGATACGCAGTATTTT | CASRGPGTDTQYF
TRBJ2-3 | TRBV5-1 | - | - | TGCGCCGGCAGCTTGGAGTGGGGGGATATGACAGATACGCAGTATTTT | CAGSLEWGDMTDTQYF
TRBJ2-3 | TRBV5-1 | once | TRBD2 | TGCGCCGTCCGGGAGGCAGATACGCAGTATTTT | CAVREADTQYF
TRBJ1-6 | TRBV9 | - | TRBD1 | TGTGCCAGCAGCGCACGGGACAGGGGCAATTCACCCCTCCACTTT | CASSARDRGNSPLHF
TRBJ2-3 | TRBV6-6 | few | TRBD2 | TGTGCCAGCAGCTGGACTAGCGGCAGCACAGATACGCAGTATTTT | CASSWTSGSTDTQYF
TRBJ1-2 | TRBV7-6 | - | TRBD1 | TGTGCCAGCAGCATCGGACAGGGTGGTTATGGCTACACCTTC | CASSIGQGGYGYTF